These 29 T cell receptor beta chains came from one sample sequenced in a study of PD-L1 blockade in urothelial cancer. The data were produced by immunoSEQ multiplex PCR, yet TCRdb's version contains in-frame clones alone and is incomplete. The sample yields tens of thousands of clones, approximately 80% seen once. Time point described: pretreatment peripheral blood. Source: PBMCs, taken around atezolizumab (anti-PD-L1) treatment. The receptors were sampled from a man aged 70 or older with urothelial cancer.

This rearrangement joins TRBV11-2 to TRBJ2-1, with 14 bases identical to TRBD2. Unmatched junction bases numbered 7, after V lost 4 bases and J lost 2 bases. Germline-derived CDR1 and CDR2 are SGHAT and FQNNGV. There are 18 residues in the CDR3. In nucleotides, the CDR3 is TGTGCCAGCAGCTCGACGTTGACTAGCGGGAGGGCCTACAATGAGCAGTTCTTC. It is translated as CASSSTLTSGRAYNEQFF.

This clone was counted a single time. J is TRBJ1-1 and V is TRBV27; no definite D call. The germline V gene encodes CDR1 MNHEY and CDR2 SMNVEV (reference sequence). V shed 1 base and J shed 2 bases, with 8 bases lying between them. CDR3 length: 14 residues. CDR3 coding DNA: TGTGCCAGCAGTTTATTACGGGAAAACACTGAAGCTTTCTTT. Protein product: CASSLLRENTEAFF.

This chain joins TRBV10-3 and TRBJ1-1; 7 bases align to TRBD1. CDR3 length equals 13 residues. The V gene's germline CDR1 is ENHRY and CDR2 SYGVKD. The trim removed 4 bases at V and 1 base at J, leaving 0 bases unmatched. CDR3 in amino acids: CAISGTGNTEAFF. The CDR3 coding sequence is TGTGCCATCAGTGGGACAGGGAACACTGAAGCTTTCTTT.

This clone was observed a few times. This chain links TRBV25-1 with TRBJ1-1; D is possibly TRBD1 (5 bases). V lost 2 bases and J 1 base, leaving 11 bases between the germline ends. CDR3 size: 15 residues. Per germline, CDR1 MGHDK and CDR2 SYGVNS. CDR3 nucleotides: TGTGCCAGCAGTGAAACCGGAACAGGGAACACTGAAGCTTTCTTT. Protein product: CASSETGTGNTEAFF.

This clone was seen once. The genes are TRBV19 and TRBJ2-1; 14 bases match TRBD2. This CDR3 spans 19 amino acids. Per the germline V gene, CDR1 is LNHDA and CDR2 is SQIVND (reference sequence). After removal of 3 bases from V and 5 bases from J, the junction contained 12 bases not matched to a gene. The CDR3 loop reads CASSIGQPGLAGADNEQFF. The CDR3 DNA is TGTGCCAGTAGTATCGGCCAACCGGGACTAGCGGGAGCAGACAATGAGCAGTTCTTC. Together with reference TRBV19 and TRBJ2-1, the CDR3 gives the full variable domain: DGGITQSPKYLFRKEGQNVTLSCEQNLNHDAMYWYRQDPGQGLRLIYYSQIVNDFQKGDIAEGYSVSREKKESFPLTVTSAQKNPTAFYLCASSIGQPGLAGADNEQFFGPGTRLTVL.

This clone has a single count. The chain carries TRBV4-1 and TRBJ2-5; 13 positions agree with TRBD2. The CDR3 has 20 amino acids. V lost 0 bases, J lost 4 bases, and 14 bases stayed unmatched. Germline lookup yields CDR1 MGHRA and CDR2 YSYEKL. The CDR3 DNA reads as TGCGCCAGCAGCCAAGATCGCTTCGGGACTAGCGGGATTGTCGGAGAGACCCAGTACTTC. It is translated as CASSQDRFGTSGIVGETQYF.

V and J are TRBV7-2 and TRBJ2-3, with 10 bases lining up with TRBD2. Trimming cost V 5 bases and J 6 bases; bases outside gene matches: 20. CDR3 length: 19 residues. CDR1 is SGHTA, CDR2 FQGNSA, per germline. Here the CDR3 reads CASSPKGTRPSGRADTQYF. The CDR3 nucleotides are TGTGCCAGCAGCCCAAAGGGGACAAGACCTAGCGGGAGAGCTGATACGCAGTATTTT.

The DNA for the CDR3 is TGTGCCAGCAGTTCAGGGGACGCTGTAGGCTACACCTTC. It specifies CASSSGDAVGYTF. The gene calls are TRBV28 and TRBJ1-2; possibly TRBD1 for D (6 bases). V was shortened by 4 bases and J by 8 bases, with 14 bases between the two germline ends. In germline, CDR1 is MDHEN, CDR2 SYDVKM. This CDR3 has 13 residues.

The chain joins TRBV5-1 to TRBJ2-1, with 10 positions matching TRBD1. Germline CDR1 reads SGHRS; CDR2 reads YFSETQ. The CDR3 is 14 amino acids. Trimming removed 4 bases from V and 9 bases from J; junction bases left unmatched: 7. CDR3 in amino acids: CASSRGTGDVEQFF. In DNA form, the CDR3 reads TGCGCCAGCAGCAGAGGGACAGGGGATGTTGAGCAGTTCTTC. Full variable domain (rest looked up from reference TRBV5-1 and TRBJ2-1): KAGVTQTPRYLIKTRGQQVTLSCSPISGHRSVSWYQQTPGQGLQFLFEYFSETQRNKGNFPGRFSGRQFSNSRSEMNVSTLELGDSALYLCASSRGTGDVEQFFGPGTRLTVL.

The chain combines TRBV5-4 with TRBJ1-1; D gene unclear. Per the germline V gene, CDR1 is SGHNT and CDR2 is YYREEE (reference sequence). V lost 0 bases and J 1 base, leaving 7 bases between the germline ends. This CDR3 is 14 amino acids long. The CDR3 nucleotides read TGTGCCAGCAGCTTGGCCCCCGGGAACACTGAAGCTTTCTTT. Translating gives CASSLAPGNTEAFF.

The chain combines TRBV28 with TRBJ2-7, with TRBD2 identical over 11 bases. CDR1 and CDR2 from the germline V gene are MDHEN and SYDVKM. The CDR3 is 14 amino acids. Trimming at V came to 5 bases and at J to 3 bases, leaving 3 bases not matched to a gene. The CDR3 is CASSPTSGSYEQYF. CDR3 nucleotide sequence: TGTGCCAGCAGTCCCACTAGCGGGAGCTACGAGCAGTACTTC.

The V gene is TRBV19, the J gene TRBJ2-1; 14 positions match TRBD2. The CDR3 contains 17 residues. The J segment lost 3 bases and the V segment lost 5 bases, leaving 6 bases of the junction unmatched. In germline, CDR1 is LNHDA, CDR2 SQIVND (reference sequence). Written as DNA, the CDR3 is TGTGCCAGTAGTCTGACTAGCGGGAGGGCCATCTACAATGAGCAGTTCTTC. As protein: CASSLTSGRAIYNEQFF.

The V and J genes are TRBV30 and TRBJ2-7, with D perhaps matching TRBD2 (6 bases). V gave up 0 bases and J gave up 2 bases, with 14 bases separating them. Germline V gene lookup returns CDR1 GTSNPN and CDR2 SVGIG (reference sequence). The CDR3 is made up of 15 amino acids. DNA of the CDR3: TGTGCCTGGAGTGTATTGGGGGGTCAAACCTACGAGCAGTACTTC. Translated: CAWSVLGGQTYEQYF.

The rearrangement uses TRBV5-6 and TRBJ2-7, with D perhaps matching TRBD1 (6 bases). Germline values: CDR1 SGHDT, CDR2 YYEEEE. This CDR3 comprises 17 residues. The V and J ends lost 4 bases and 2 bases respectively, with 22 bases between them. The CDR3 DNA reads as TGTGCCAGCAGCCCACCCGACAGGCCATCCCCTACCTACGAGCAGTACTTC. It translates to CASSPPDRPSPTYEQYF.

This chain joins TRBV5-1 and TRBJ1-1; TRBD1 agrees at 11 bases. The V gene end was trimmed by 3 bases and the J gene end by 4 bases; junction bases not matched to a gene: 5. In germline, CDR1 is SGHRS, CDR2 YFSETQ. The length of the CDR3 is 15 residues. The CDR3 protein is CASSSGQGASTEAFF. The CDR3 DNA is TGCGCCAGCAGCTCAGGACAGGGGGCGAGCACTGAAGCTTTCTTT.

The genes are TRBV7-2 and TRBJ2-1; 10 nucleotides agree with TRBD1. Germline assignment: CDR1 SGHTA and CDR2 FQGNSA. The V and J ends lost 1 base and 6 bases, in that order; junction bases with no gene match: 3. CDR3 length: 15 amino acids. CDR3 sequence (DNA): TGTGCCAGCAGCTTAGAGGGACAGGGGTTCAATGAGCAGTTCTTC. It codes for CASSLEGQGFNEQFF.

The V call is TRBV11-2, the J call TRBJ2-1, with D maybe TRBD2 (5 bases). The CDR3 loop spans 16 amino acids. Germline-derived CDR1 and CDR2 are SGHAT and FQNNGV. Trimming pared 1 base from V and 1 base from J, leaving 11 bases between. CDR3 in amino acids: CASSLVWTGSYNEQFF. CDR3 in DNA: TGTGCCAGCAGCTTAGTGTGGACTGGGTCCTACAATGAGCAGTTCTTC.

The count of this clone is one. A junction boundary mismatches the germline segment, possibly from a read error. The chain is built from TRBV7-7 and TRBJ2-3; TRBD2 matches at 10 bases. CDR1 and CDR2 from the germline V gene are SSHAT and FNYEAQ (reference sequence). CDR3 length: 15 residues. The CDR3 bases are TGTGCTAGCAGCTTAGGTAGCGGGGGGACAGATACGCAGTATTTT. It translates to CASSLGSGGTDTQYF.

The chain is built from TRBV29-1 and TRBJ1-2, with D unclear. Germline V gene lookup returns CDR1 SQVTM and CDR2 ANQGSEA. The CDR3 consists of 13 residues. V shed 7 bases and J shed 3 bases, with 15 bases lying between them. The CDR3 region is CSAPSAGHYGYTF. DNA of the CDR3: TGCAGCGCCCCTAGCGCAGGACACTATGGCTACACCTTC.

The chain is built from TRBV5-8 and TRBJ1-3; the D is unclear. With 0 bases removed from V and 4 bases from J, the gap between germline ends came to 8 bases. The CDR3 runs 14 residues. Per germline, CDR1 SGHTS and CDR2 YDEGEE. This CDR3 is CASSLGGDGNTIYF. Written as DNA, the CDR3 is TGTGCCAGCAGCTTGGGGGGAGACGGAAACACCATATATTTT.

The CDR3 protein is CAWSALGRGRGEKLFF. In DNA, the CDR3 is TGTGCCTGGAGCGCCCTGGGGCGGGGGAGGGGTGAAAAACTGTTTTTT. V usage is TRBV30 and J usage is TRBJ1-4, with D possibly matching TRBD1 (5 bases). The CDR3 spans 16 residues. The ends were cut back, 3 bases at V and 7 bases at J, with 21 bases in the middle. Germline CDR1 GTSNPN, CDR2 SVGIG (reference sequence).

This rearrangement joins TRBV19 to TRBJ2-1, with TRBD2 matching 12 bases. Per germline, CDR1 LNHDA and CDR2 SQIVND (reference sequence). The CDR3 sequence is 16 residues long. V lost 5 bases, J lost 13 bases, and 15 bases stayed unmatched. The CDR3 bases are TGTGCCAGTAGTCTCCGTCGCACTAGCGGGAGGATCTTTCAGTTCTTC. Encoded protein: CASSLRRTSGRIFQFF.

This clone was seen only once. The chain uses TRBV6-1 and TRBJ2-7, with D possibly TRBD1 on 7 matching bases. Germline CDR1 MNHNS, CDR2 SASEGT. The CDR3 loop spans 14 amino acids. Trimming took 6 bases from V and 0 from J, leaving 12 bases between them. In DNA form, the CDR3 reads TGTGCCAGCAGGGAGGGGGACAGCTCCTACGAGCAGTACTTC. Residues: CASREGDSSYEQYF.

The V gene is TRBV18, the J gene TRBJ1-5, with TRBD1 identical over 12 bases. J gave up 6 bases and V 6 bases, and 6 bases lay outside the gene matches. Germline values: CDR1 KGHSH, CDR2 LQKENI. This CDR3 spans 15 amino acids. The CDR3 nucleotides read TGTGCCAGCTCGGGGGGGACAGGGGGCAGTCAGCCCCAGCATTTT. It specifies CASSGGTGGSQPQHF.

CDR3 nucleotides: TGTGCCAGCAGCTTAATAGGGGACAGGGGTCTCAATGAGCAGTTCTTC. Its protein is CASSLIGDRGLNEQFF. This chain uses TRBV13 with TRBJ2-1; TRBD1 matches 10 bases. The CDR3 is 16 residues long. Trimming cost V 2 bases and J 6 bases; bases outside gene matches: 7. Germline CDR1 and CDR2: PRHDT and FYEKMQ (reference sequence).

The genes are TRBV18 and TRBJ2-3; D unresolved. V shed 3 bases and J shed 0 bases, with 13 bases lying between them. Germline V gene lookup returns CDR1 KGHSH and CDR2 LQKENI. CDR3 length: 16 amino acids. The CDR3: CASSPVHPTSTDTQYF. The CDR3 coding sequence is TGTGCCAGCTCACCTGTCCACCCTACTAGCACAGATACGCAGTATTTT.

The CDR3 region has the DNA TGTGCCAGCTCACCCCCCCCCGGTGGAGTAGAGACTTTTATCACCGGGGAGCTGTTTTTT. Its translation: CASSPPPGGVETFITGELFF. The chain recombines TRBV18 with TRBJ2-2, with D uncertain. CDR3 length equals 20 residues. Looked up from germline, CDR1 is KGHSH and CDR2 is LQKENI. The ends were cut back, 3 bases at V and 4 bases at J, with 27 bases in the middle.

J is TRBJ1-1 and V is TRBV11-2; TRBD1 matches 10 bases. Germline-derived CDR1 and CDR2 are SGHAT and FQNNGV. The CDR3 has 15 amino acids. J lost 0 bases, V lost 5 bases, and 3 bases had no gene match. CDR3 in DNA: TGTGCCAGCAGCCCGGGACAGGGGCTGAACACTGAAGCTTTCTTT. It specifies CASSPGQGLNTEAFF.

This clone was picked up a small number of times. The chain uses TRBV6-1 and TRBJ1-2; D is ambiguous. The CDR3 runs to 10 residues. CDR1 is MNHNS and CDR2 is SASEGT in the germline V gene. Trimming removed 10 bases from V and 5 bases from J, with 8 bases in between. The CDR3 protein is CATRFYGYTF. CDR3 in DNA: TGTGCCACCCGGTTTTATGGCTACACCTTC.